Listed here are 18 T cell receptor beta chains from one sample, sequenced in a study of blood T cell repertoires in COVID-19. Sequencing used immunoSEQ multiplex PCR; TCRdb keeps in-frame clones, though not all of them. The repertoire consists of over 150,000 clones, with approximately 73% occurring once and the leading ten covering approximately 3.7%. Sample: peripheral blood. The receptor set was obtained from a woman of 80 years or more with acute or convalescent COVID-19.

This clone came up a few times. This chain connects TRBV11-2 to TRBJ1-3; 7 positions match TRBD1. The CDR3 has 15 amino acids. CDR1 SGHAT and CDR2 FQNNGV come from the germline V gene. V was pared by 3 bases and J by 2 bases, with 4 bases of the junction left unmatched. As DNA, the CDR3 is TGTGCCAGCAGCTTGGGGCAGGGGGCTGGAAACACCATATATTTT. Translated, it gives CASSLGQGAGNTIYF.

This clone was seen only a few times. V and J are TRBV20-1 and TRBJ2-7; tentatively, D is TRBD1 (6 bases). CDR1 is DFQATT and CDR2 is SNEGSKA in the germline V gene (reference sequence). This CDR3 contains 14 residues. Trimming cost V 3 bases and J 2 bases, with 14 bases left between them. The chain's CDR3 is CSASPPRGPYEQYF. For the CDR3, the DNA is TGCAGTGCTAGTCCCCCCAGGGGACCCTACGAGCAGTACTTC.

This clone was picked up a small number of times. This chain links TRBV7-2 with TRBJ1-3; D is unclear. V lost 2 bases, J lost 4 bases, and 21 bases lay in between. Germline V gene data show CDR1 as SGHTA and CDR2 as FQGNSA. This CDR3 region has 18 residues. CDR3 in DNA: TGTGCCAGCAGCTTAAGGAGAACGGAGGGCCTAGGAGGAAACACCATATATTTT. This encodes CASSLRRTEGLGGNTIYF.

The V gene is TRBV27, the J gene TRBJ2-2, with a tentative D call TRBD2 (6 bases). CDR3 size: 15 residues. Trimming cost V 6 bases and J 1 base, with 12 bases left between them. Germline values: CDR1 MNHEY, CDR2 SMNVEV (reference sequence). CDR3 sequence (DNA): TGTGCCAGCAGGAAGGAGGGTTTGAACACCGGGGAGCTGTTTTTT. It codes for CASRKEGLNTGELFF.

The gene calls are TRBV18 and TRBJ1-1; no reliable D call. Looked up from germline, CDR1 is KGHSH and CDR2 is LQKENI. With 1 base removed from V and 6 bases from J, the gap between germline ends came to 18 bases. The CDR3 sequence is 16 residues long. The CDR3 region is CASSPLTDSRSPEAFF. In DNA form, the CDR3 reads TGTGCCAGCTCACCACTGACGGATAGCCGGAGCCCTGAAGCTTTCTTT.

This clone was seen only once. The chain is built from TRBV2 and TRBJ1-4; D is ambiguous. The CDR3 covers 14 residues. CDR1 and CDR2 from the germline V gene are SNHLY and FYNNEI. V was clipped by 7 bases and J by 4 bases, with 13 bases between them. The CDR3, as DNA: TGTGCCAGCAATTATTTAGCCGGTAATGAAAAACTGTTTTTT. Residues: CASNYLAGNEKLFF.

This clone appeared a single time. V usage is TRBV15 and J usage is TRBJ1-5, with a possible D match to TRBD1 (6 bases). The CDR3 extends over 13 amino acids. Germline CDR1 is LNHNV and CDR2 is YYDKDF (reference sequence). Trimming cost V 5 bases and J 5 bases, with 10 bases left between them. The CDR3 here is CATSGTPDQPQHF. The CDR3 nucleotides read TGTGCCACCAGCGGGACACCCGATCAGCCCCAGCATTTT.

The chain is built from TRBV5-1 and TRBJ2-7; D is ambiguous. Trimming left V 7 bases short and J 5 bases short, with 7 bases between. CDR1 is SGHRS and CDR2 is YFSETQ in the germline V gene. The CDR3 sequence is 10 residues long. In nucleotides, the CDR3 is TGCGCCAGCGTCACAAACGAGCAGTACTTC. This codes for CASVTNEQYF.

This chain connects TRBV7-3 to TRBJ1-1; D uncertain. CDR3 length: 13 residues. V lost 5 bases, J lost 3 bases, and 10 bases lay in between. CDR1 and CDR2 from the germline V gene are SGHTA and FQGTGA. The CDR3 region has the DNA TGTGCCAGCAGCCCCGGTGTAGACACTGAAGCTTTCTTT. It yields the protein CASSPGVDTEAFF.

The count of this clone is one. The chain has TRBV18 and TRBJ1-6, with TRBD1 identical over 10 bases. CDR3 size: 17 residues. The germline CDR1 and CDR2 sequences are KGHSH and LQKENI. V lost 5 bases, J lost 9 bases, and 13 bases stayed unmatched. The CDR3 DNA sequence: TGTGCCAGCTCATCATCCGGGACAGGGGCTTTTAGTTCACCCCTCCACTTT. Protein product: CASSSSGTGAFSSPLHF. The whole variable domain, remainder taken from reference TRBV18 and TRBJ1-6, is NAGVMQNPRHLVRRRGQEARLRCSPMKGHSHVYWYRQLPEEGLKFMVYLQKENIIDESGMPKERFSAEFPKEGPSILRIQQVVRGDSAAYFCASSSSGTGAFSSPLHFGNGTRLTVT.

This rearrangement joins TRBV10-2 to TRBJ1-6, with TRBD1 as a possible D gene (5 bases). The CDR3 is 14 amino acids. Trimming took off 0 bases at V and 7 bases at J, with 7 bases between the two ends. Germline CDR1 reads WSHSY; CDR2 reads SAAADI. CDR3 residues: CASSESTANSPLHF. The CDR3 coding sequence is TGCGCCAGCAGTGAGTCGACAGCCAATTCACCCCTCCACTTT.

The chain is built from TRBV10-3 and TRBJ1-5; 10 nucleotides line up with TRBD1. This CDR3 has 16 residues. The J segment lost 2 bases and the V segment lost 4 bases, leaving 5 bases of the junction unmatched. Germline CDR1 is ENHRY and CDR2 is SYGVKD. CDR3 coding DNA: TGTGCCATCAGTGGGGCCGGGACAGGGGGCAATCAGCCCCAGCATTTT. Residues: CAISGAGTGGNQPQHF.

The J gene is TRBJ1-5, the V gene TRBV20-1, with D possibly TRBD1 on 5 matching bases. CDR1 is DFQATT and CDR2 is SNEGSKA in the germline V gene (reference sequence). The CDR3 totals 14 residues. V was pared by 3 bases and J by 0 bases, with 9 bases between. CDR3 sequence (DNA): TGCAGTGCTAGTACGGGACTTAGCAATCAGCCCCAGCATTTT. This translates into CSASTGLSNQPQHF.

The gene calls are TRBV30 and TRBJ1-2; D is uncertain. Germline V gene lookup returns CDR1 GTSNPN and CDR2 SVGIG (reference sequence). The CDR3 spans 11 residues. V lost 2 bases and J 5 bases, leaving 6 bases between the germline ends. The CDR3 sequence: CAWSPGYGYTF. The CDR3, as DNA: TGTGCCTGGAGTCCGGGGTATGGCTACACCTTC.

V gene TRBV7-8 combines with J gene TRBJ2-3, with 8 bases identical to TRBD2. The germline gives CDR1 SGHVS, CDR2 FQNEAQ. The CDR3 runs 16 residues. V was pared by 5 bases and J by 6 bases, with 13 bases of the junction left unmatched. CDR3 nucleotide sequence: TGTGCCAGCAGCCCCCTGGGGACTAGGGGGAGGGATACGCAGTATTTT. It encodes CASSPLGTRGRDTQYF.

This sequence joins TRBV27 and TRBJ1-2, with 7 bases identical to TRBD1. The V segment lost 8 bases and the J segment 0 bases; nucleotides outside the gene matches: 9. Germline V gene lookup returns CDR1 MNHEY and CDR2 SMNVEV (reference sequence). CDR3 length: 15 residues. CDR3 region: CASWEAGGTNYGYTF. CDR3 nucleotide sequence: TGTGCCAGCTGGGAAGCAGGGGGAACTAACTATGGCTACACCTTC.

This chain connects TRBV2 to TRBJ2-5; 8 nucleotides line up with TRBD2. The CDR3 covers 16 residues. V trimming: 3 bases; J trimming: 5 bases; junction bases outside the gene matches: 11. Germline CDR1 reads SNHLY; CDR2 reads FYNNEI. The CDR3 reads CASSEGRAGVSETQYF. The DNA for the CDR3 is TGTGCCAGCAGTGAGGGCCGAGCGGGAGTAAGTGAGACCCAGTACTTC.

The chain is built from TRBV19 and TRBJ1-1; 7 bases line up with TRBD1. J lost 3 bases, V lost 5 bases, and 6 bases had no gene match. Germline-derived CDR1 and CDR2 are LNHDA and SQIVND (reference sequence). This CDR3 comprises 14 residues. Here the CDR3 reads CASSARGLYTEAFF. In DNA, the CDR3 is TGTGCCAGTAGTGCTAGGGGGCTGTACACTGAAGCTTTCTTT.